Here is one T cell receptor (beta chain) with its context. Participants came from some 23 US areas, aged roughly 18 to 100 years. Clinical histories supplied by participants themselves formed the basis of cohort assignment. This specimen belongs to a study of blood T cell repertoires in COVID-19. Background on the study: In each case, the material was cDNA or gDNA derived from T cells, B-cell-depleted T cells, or PBMCs.

Germline values: CDR1 MNHEY, CDR2 SMNVEV (reference sequence). The CDR3 spans 15 residues. The V end lost 6 bases, the J end lost 0 bases, and 12 bases lay between the germline ends. Original data processing: Reference gene primer amplification gave estimated nucleated cell counts. The protocol was immunoSEQ multiplex PCR, while the TCRdb copy is restricted to in-frame clones and leaves out a portion. The DNA was the basis for D and trimming; V, J and clone size are from that table. The sample yields about 170,000 clones, about 88% seen once. The sequencing input was PBMCs or T cells enriched from blood (not recorded which). The chain carries TRBV27 and TRBJ1-5; a weak D match, TRBD1 (6 bases). The sequence was obtained from a woman younger than 35 who had recovered from COVID-19. CDR3 in amino acids: CASRRQVNSNQPQHF. The CDR3 nucleotides read TGTGCCAGCAGGCGACAGGTGAATAGCAATCAGCCCCAGCATTTT.